These 32 T cell receptor beta chains were sequenced from one sample in a study of T cell responses to AZD1222 COVID-19 vaccine. The repertoire was sequenced with immunoSEQ multiplex PCR; TCRdb's copy has only in-frame clones and lacks some. The sample lists approximately 130,000 clones, approximately 91% occurring once. Sequences were derived from peripheral blood, sampled on day 0 of AZD1222 vaccination. All receptors derive from an adult in good health.

The V call is TRBV25-1, the J call TRBJ2-3; 9 bases map to TRBD1. Germline V gene lookup returns CDR1 MGHDK and CDR2 SYGVNS. With V trimmed by 4 bases and J by 4 bases, 9 bases remained unmatched. CDR3 length: 16 amino acids. The CDR3 coding sequence is TGTGCCAGCAGTGCAACACCGGGACAGGGCCCAGATACGCAGTATTTT. Translating it yields CASSATPGQGPDTQYF.

The chain has TRBV6-1 and TRBJ1-2, with D possibly matching TRBD1 (6 bases). V shed 2 bases and J shed 3 bases, with 7 bases lying between them. Germline CDR1 MNHNS, CDR2 SASEGT. The CDR3 length is 13 residues. CDR3 sequence reads: CASSENRDYGYTF. DNA for the CDR3: TGTGCCAGCAGTGAAAACAGGGACTATGGCTACACCTTC.

The chain uses TRBV9 and TRBJ2-7; no firm D call. This CDR3 is built from 13 residues. Germline V lookup: CDR1 SGDLS, CDR2 YYNGEE. V was cut by 0 bases and J by 3 bases, with 7 bases left in between. The DNA of the CDR3 is TGTGCCAGCAGCGTAGGGCTCGGCTACGAGCAGTACTTC. Translating gives CASSVGLGYEQYF.

This chain joins TRBV7-2 and TRBJ1-6, with D possibly TRBD1 on 5 matching bases. Trimming pared 9 bases from V and 7 bases from J, leaving 10 bases between. CDR3 length: 12 residues. The germline gives CDR1 SGHTA, CDR2 FQGNSA. The CDR3 reads CASCRGNSPLHF. In nucleotides, the CDR3 is TGTGCCAGTTGTCGGGGGAATTCACCCCTCCACTTT. The full variable domain, rest sourced from reference TRBV7-2 and TRBJ1-6, is GAGVSQSPSNKVTEKGKDVELRCDPISGHTALYWYRQSLGQGLEFLIYFQGNSAPDKSGLPSDRFSAERTGGSVSTLTIQRTQQEDSAVYLCASCRGNSPLHFGNGTRLTVT.

The chain employs TRBV4-1 and TRBJ2-1; D might be TRBD1 (5 bases). The CDR3 is made up of 17 amino acids. Germline V gene lookup returns CDR1 MGHRA and CDR2 YSYEKL. V was clipped by 3 bases and J by 4 bases, with 19 bases between them. The CDR3 is CASSQGRGYETYNEQFF. CDR3 coding DNA: TGCGCCAGCAGCCAGGGAAGGGGATACGAGACGTACAATGAGCAGTTCTTC.

The V and J genes are TRBV7-2 and TRBJ2-1, with 11 bases aligning to TRBD2. Per the germline V gene, CDR1 is SGHTA and CDR2 is FQGNSA. The length of the CDR3 is 18 residues. V was pared by 5 bases and J by 0 bases, with 9 bases of the junction left unmatched. CDR3 in amino acids: CASSDGTSGPSSYNEQFF. CDR3 nucleotides: TGTGCCAGCAGCGACGGGACTAGCGGCCCAAGCTCCTACAATGAGCAGTTCTTC.

The gene calls are TRBV6-2 or TRBV6-3 and TRBJ1-5; D unclear. The germline CDR1 and CDR2 sequences are MNHEY and SVGEGT. Trimming took off 4 bases at V and 7 bases at J, with 11 bases between the two ends. The CDR3 has 13 amino acids. The DNA for the CDR3 is TGTGCCAGCAGTTTGGATCCGGGGCAGCCCCAGCATTTT. Its protein is CASSLDPGQPQHF.

The chain combines TRBV5-1 with TRBJ1-4, with 7 bases matching TRBD1. V dropped 4 bases and J dropped 0; count of bases not matched to a gene: 12. The CDR3 totals 18 residues. The germline CDR1 and CDR2 sequences are SGHRS and YFSETQ. The CDR3 loop is CASSRRSPQGATNEKLFF. The DNA of the CDR3 is TGCGCCAGCAGCCGTAGGAGCCCCCAGGGGGCAACTAATGAAAAACTGTTTTTT.

The chain couples TRBV5-1 to TRBJ2-5; 9 bases are a match to TRBD2. V lost 5 bases to trimming and J lost 1 base; unmatched junction nucleotides: 3. The CDR3 is made up of 14 amino acids. The germline V gene has CDR1 SGHRS and CDR2 YFSETQ. CDR3 sequence (DNA): TGCGCCAGCAGTCTAGCGGGATTCCAAGAGACCCAGTACTTC. Encoded protein: CASSLAGFQETQYF.

In this sample, this clone turned up a few times. The chain is built from TRBV12-3 or TRBV12-4 and TRBJ2-7; TRBD2 agrees at 8 bases. V shed 3 bases, J shed 4 bases, and the junction held 2 bases outside the gene matches. CDR3 length equals 13 residues. The CDR3 nucleotides read TGTGCCAGCAGTTTCAGCGGGAGTTACGAGCAGTACTTC. It is translated as CASSFSGSYEQYF.

The rearrangement joins TRBV10-3 to TRBJ2-7; weak D call: TRBD2 (6 bases). In germline, CDR1 is ENHRY, CDR2 SYGVKD. Trimming shortened V by 2 bases and J by 4 bases, and 18 bases separated the two germline ends. This CDR3 is built from 16 residues. The CDR3 region has the DNA TGTGCCATCAGTGAGGTATCGGGGGTCGGTTCTTACGAGCAGTACTTC. It encodes CAISEVSGVGSYEQYF.

The chain employs TRBV21-1 and TRBJ2-3. TRBV21-1 is flagged as a pseudogene. The CDR3 totals 18 residues. Here the CDR3 reads CASSKDRRTTYRTDTQYF. The DNA of the CDR3 is TGTGCCAGCAGCAAGGACCGACGGACGACGTATCGCACAGATACGCAGTATTTT.

This rearrangement joins TRBV6-1 to TRBJ1-6; D uncertain. CDR1 is MNHNS and CDR2 is SASEGT in the germline V gene. Trimming shortened V by 1 base and J by 1 base, and 5 bases separated the two germline ends. There are 15 residues in the CDR3. The CDR3 coding sequence is TGTGCCAGCAGTGAAGTAGGATCCTATAATTCACCCCTCCACTTT. It encodes CASSEVGSYNSPLHF.

The chain combines TRBV7-9 with TRBJ2-7; the D is unclear. V was cut by 8 bases and J by 1 base, with 9 bases left in between. The germline gives CDR1 SEHNR, CDR2 FQNEAQ (reference sequence). The CDR3 runs 12 residues. The CDR3: CASQPASYEQYF. DNA for the CDR3: TGTGCCAGCCAGCCAGCTTCCTACGAGCAGTACTTC.

The rearrangement links TRBV4-3 to TRBJ1-2; D call uncertain. This CDR3 has 13 amino acids. V gave up 0 bases and J gave up 5 bases, with 7 bases separating them. Germline-derived CDR1 and CDR2 are LGHNA and YSLEER. CDR3 nucleotides: TGCGCCAGCAGCCAAGAATTTGGGTATGGCTACACCTTC. This gives the protein CASSQEFGYGYTF.

J is TRBJ2-1 and V is TRBV30, with TRBD1 matching 7 bases. Germline V gene sequence: CDR1 GTSNPN, CDR2 SVGIG (reference sequence). There are 14 residues in the CDR3. The J segment lost 6 bases and the V segment lost 5 bases, leaving 10 bases of the junction unmatched. CDR3 region: CAWGQVGMVNEQFF. In DNA form, the CDR3 reads TGTGCCTGGGGACAGGTGGGTATGGTCAATGAGCAGTTCTTC. Full variable domain (outside the CDR3, taken from reference TRBV30 and TRBJ2-1): SQTIHQWPATLVQPVGSPLSLECTVEGTSNPNLYWYRQAAGRGLQLLFYSVGIGQISSEVPQNLSASRPQDRQFILSSKKLLLSDSGFYLCAWGQVGMVNEQFFGPGTRLTVL.

This rearrangement joins TRBV6-5 to TRBJ1-1; D is uncertain. The CDR3 runs to 13 residues. V was cut by 7 bases and J by 2 bases, with 11 bases left in between. Germline V CDR1 and CDR2: MNHEY, SVGAGI. CDR3 residues: CASKEMSNTEAFF. CDR3 nucleotides: TGTGCCAGCAAGGAGATGAGCAACACTGAAGCTTTCTTT.

This chain uses TRBV4-3 with TRBJ1-1; D is possibly TRBD1 (5 bases). The CDR3 contains 16 residues. Trimming took off 1 base at V and 3 bases at J, with 15 bases between the two ends. The germline gives CDR1 LGHNA, CDR2 YSLEER. The CDR3 spells CASSQGGAGLYTEAFF. CDR3 DNA sequence: TGCGCCAGCAGCCAAGGAGGTGCAGGGCTGTACACTGAAGCTTTCTTT.

This rearrangement joins TRBV7-3 to TRBJ1-1; 7 bases fit TRBD1. This CDR3 spans 14 amino acids. Germline CDR1 is SGHTA and CDR2 is FQGTGA. V trimming: 1 base; J trimming: 4 bases; junction bases outside the gene matches: 3. For the CDR3, the DNA is TGTGCCAGCAGCTTAAATCCAGGGGGCACTGAAGCTTTCTTT. Translation gives CASSLNPGGTEAFF.

The genes are TRBV5-1 and TRBJ2-3, with D tentatively TRBD2 (6 bases). Trimming removed 5 bases at V and 4 bases at J, with 11 bases between. The length of the CDR3 is 13 residues. Germline assignment: CDR1 SGHRS and CDR2 YFSETQ. The CDR3 sequence: CASRGSGADTQYF. The CDR3 DNA reads TGCGCCAGCAGGGGGTCGGGAGCAGATACGCAGTATTTT.

This chain links TRBV7-2 with TRBJ1-2; no clear D gene. The germline V gene encodes CDR1 SGHTA and CDR2 FQGNSA. V dropped 1 base and J dropped 10 bases, with 13 bases sitting between them. This CDR3 has 13 residues. The CDR3 sequence: CASSLGLIWDYTF. CDR3 DNA sequence: TGTGCCAGCAGCTTAGGTTTAATCTGGGACTACACCTTC. The entire variable domain, with the rest obtained from reference TRBV7-2 and TRBJ1-2, is as follows: GAGVSQSPSNKVTEKGKDVELRCDPISGHTALYWYRQSLGQGLEFLIYFQGNSAPDKSGLPSDRFSAERTGGSVSTLTIQRTQQEDSAVYLCASSLGLIWDYTFGSGTRLTVV.

This chain connects TRBV4-3 to TRBJ1-5; D is unclear. The CDR3 covers 16 residues. Germline V gives CDR1 LGHNA, CDR2 YSLEER. V lost 1 base and J lost 5, with 15 bases in between. In DNA form, the CDR3 reads TGCGCCAGCAGCCAAGTCTGTGCAGCCACCTATCAGCCCCAGCATTTT. This encodes CASSQVCAATYQPQHF.

This rearrangement joins TRBV15 to TRBJ2-7, with 7 bases lining up with TRBD1. The germline V gene has CDR1 LNHNV and CDR2 YYDKDF (reference sequence). The CDR3 contains 14 residues. J lost 0 bases, V lost 1 base, and 0 bases had no gene match. The CDR3 nucleotides read TGTGCCACCAGCAGAGGACAGGGCTCCTACGAGCAGTACTTC. It translates to CATSRGQGSYEQYF. The full variable domain, rest sourced from reference TRBV15 and TRBJ2-7, is DAMVIQNPRYQVTQFGKPVTLSCSQTLNHNVMYWYQQKSSQAPKLLFHYYDKDFNNEADTPDNFQSRRPNTSFCFLDIRSPGLGDTAMYLCATSRGQGSYEQYFGPGTRLTVT.

This chain connects TRBV5-1 to TRBJ2-5; the D gene is possibly TRBD2 (6 bases). There are 15 residues in the CDR3. From germline, CDR1 is SGHRS and CDR2 YFSETQ. Trimming took 1 base from V and 4 from J, leaving 14 bases between them. CDR3 in amino acids: CASSLFGSGGETQYF. The CDR3 DNA reads as TGCGCCAGCAGCTTGTTTGGTAGCGGAGGAGAGACCCAGTACTTC. Looking up the rest from reference TRBV5-1 and TRBJ2-5 gives the full variable domain: KAGVTQTPRYLIKTRGQQVTLSCSPISGHRSVSWYQQTPGQGLQFLFEYFSETQRNKGNFPGRFSGRQFSNSRSEMNVSTLELGDSALYLCASSLFGSGGETQYFGPGTRLLVL.

This sequence joins TRBV11-2 and TRBJ2-7, with 9 bases that match TRBD1. This CDR3 has 14 residues. J gave up 2 bases and V 5 bases, and 4 bases lay outside the gene matches. Germline CDR1 is SGHAT and CDR2 is FQNNGV. CDR3 sequence reads: CASSLDRGPYEQYF. CDR3 nucleotide sequence: TGTGCCAGCAGCCTGGACAGGGGACCCTACGAGCAGTACTTC. Full variable domain (missing parts from reference TRBV11-2 and TRBJ2-7): EAGVAQSPRYKIIEKRQSVAFWCNPISGHATLYWYQQILGQGPKLLIQFQNNGVVDDSQLPKDRFSAERLKGVDSTLKIQPAKLEDSAVYLCASSLDRGPYEQYFGPGTRLTVT.

The V gene is TRBV11-2, the J gene TRBJ2-5; D is ambiguous. The CDR3 is 14 amino acids. V dropped 4 bases and J dropped 2 bases, with 11 bases sitting between them. The V gene's germline CDR1 is SGHAT and CDR2 FQNNGV. DNA of the CDR3: TGTGCCAGCAGCTCCCAGCGCGGACAAGAGACCCAGTACTTC. Translating gives CASSSQRGQETQYF.

The V and J genes are TRBV6-5 and TRBJ2-2, with D uncertain. V lost 2 bases to trimming and J lost 3 bases, with 7 bases between them. The CDR3 spans 14 residues. In germline, CDR1 is MNHEY, CDR2 SVGAGI. The CDR3 spells CASSYIGDTGELFF. The CDR3 coding sequence is TGTGCCAGCAGTTACATAGGCGACACCGGGGAGCTGTTTTTT.

The chain links TRBV14 to TRBJ2-7, with 7 bases aligning to TRBD1. This CDR3 region has 17 residues. Looked up from germline, CDR1 is SGHDN and CDR2 is FVKESK. V gave up 0 bases and J gave up 4 bases; unmatched junction bases: 12. CDR3 DNA sequence: TGTGCCAGCAGCCAAGATGTGAGAAGGGGGCGAAATTACGAGCAGTACTTC. Its translation is CASSQDVRRGRNYEQYF.

The genes are TRBV28 and TRBJ1-2; D is possibly TRBD1 (6 bases). Germline V gives CDR1 MDHEN, CDR2 SYDVKM. This CDR3 is built from 15 residues. With 5 bases removed from V and 4 bases from J, the gap between germline ends came to 17 bases. The CDR3 is CASSLGGAESYGYTF. As DNA, the CDR3 is TGTGCCAGCAGTCTCGGGGGGGCGGAGAGCTATGGCTACACCTTC.

The chain is built from TRBV19 and TRBJ1-4; D unresolved. The V end lost 5 bases, the J end lost 2 bases, and 3 bases lay between the germline ends. Germline V gives CDR1 LNHDA, CDR2 SQIVND (reference sequence). The CDR3 has 12 amino acids. This CDR3 reads CASSWTNEKLFF. The CDR3 DNA follows: TGTGCCAGTAGTTGGACTAATGAAAAACTGTTTTTT. The full variable domain, its missing parts supplied by reference TRBV19 and TRBJ1-4, is DGGITQSPKYLFRKEGQNVTLSCEQNLNHDAMYWYRQDPGQGLRLIYYSQIVNDFQKGDIAEGYSVSREKKESFPLTVTSAQKNPTAFYLCASSWTNEKLFFGSGTQLSVL.

Only a few counts were recorded for this clone. The chain has TRBV4-3 and TRBJ2-3; 9 bases agree with TRBD1. V shed 5 bases, J shed 5 bases, and the junction held 8 bases outside the gene matches. Per the germline V gene, CDR1 is LGHNA and CDR2 is YSLEER. The CDR3 runs 15 residues. CDR3: CASSDPGQGLDTQYF. CDR3 sequence (DNA): TGCGCCAGCAGCGATCCGGGACAGGGTCTAGATACGCAGTATTTT.

The V and J genes are TRBV5-6 and TRBJ1-1; D not certain. This CDR3 is built from 14 residues. In germline, CDR1 is SGHDT, CDR2 YYEEEE. V was pared by 1 base and J by 1 base, with 8 bases between. CDR3 coding DNA: TGTGCCAGCAGCTTGCGGTTCTCGAACACTGAAGCTTTCTTT. Amino acids: CASSLRFSNTEAFF.